The 10 T cell receptor beta chains reported below all come from one sample, sequenced in a study of T cells after yellow fever vaccination. TCRdb re-called the 5' RACE reads through MiXCR, storing one row per CDR3 protein. Altogether some 150,000 distinct CDR3 sequences are present, 9.5% to 12% being singletons, with the ten largest covering 35% to 40%. This specimen consisted of CD8+ T cells sorted from PBMCs, obtained 15 days after the yellow fever booster vaccination. The receptors come from a man aged 18 to 35 who received the YFV17D yellow fever vaccine.

The chain uses TRBV6-1 and TRBJ1-5; 10 nucleotides line up with TRBD1. The V gene's germline CDR1 is MNHNS and CDR2 SASEGT. The CDR3 has 16 residues. V shed 3 bases and J 6 bases; nucleotides not matched to a gene: 8. The CDR3 reads CASSDSQTGGFQPQHF. In DNA, the CDR3 is TGTGCCAGCAGTGACAGTCAGACAGGGGGCTTTCAGCCCCAGCATTTT.

The rearrangement joins TRBV6-5 to TRBJ1-2; D is possibly TRBD1 (5 bases). The V gene lost 2 bases and the J gene lost 6 bases, with 10 bases spanning the gap. The CDR3 runs 13 residues. CDR1 and CDR2 (germline): MNHEY, SVGAGI. CDR3 sequence: CASSYGGWNGYTF. In nucleotides, the CDR3 is TGTGCCAGCAGTTACGGGGGATGGAATGGCTACACCTTC.

This clonotype has a handful of counts. This rearrangement joins TRBV12-3 or TRBV12-4 to TRBJ2-1; 8 bases align to TRBD1. The CDR3 extends over 14 amino acids. The trim removed 3 bases at V and 7 bases at J, leaving 5 bases unmatched. The DNA of the CDR3 is TGTGCCAGCAGTTTCTTACAGGGGGTAAATGAGCAGTTCTTC. It yields the protein CASSFLQGVNEQFF.

This clonotype was recorded at least ten times. This rearrangement joins TRBV4-3 to TRBJ2-1, with no clear D. This CDR3 has 13 residues. In germline, CDR1 is LGHNA, CDR2 YSLEER. V lost 4 bases to trimming and J lost 6 bases, with 10 bases between them. CDR3 coding DNA: TGCGCCAGCAGCCCTTTCGGGCTCAATGAGCAGTTCTTC. Translation gives CASSPFGLNEQFF.

V gene TRBV12-2 combines with J gene TRBJ2-2; the table calls TRBD2, which could not be checked here. TRBV12-2 is a known pseudogene. The CDR3 totals 17 residues. DNA for the CDR3: TGTGCAAGTCGCCCCGGGACTAGCGGGGGTCGCACCGGGGAGCTGTTTTTT. Protein product: CASRPGTSGGRTGELFF.

This clonotype was detected a few times. The chain carries TRBV6-4 and TRBJ2-3; 7 bases are shared with TRBD2. Germline-derived CDR1 and CDR2 are MRHNA and SNTAGT. The length of the CDR3 is 16 residues. V gave up 4 bases and J gave up 1 base; unmatched junction bases: 8. The CDR3 sequence is CASSVQRAGGTDTQYF. CDR3 nucleotides: TGTGCCAGCAGTGTCCAAAGGGCGGGGGGCACAGATACGCAGTATTTT.

This clonotype has a handful of counts. V and J are TRBV21-1 and TRBJ2-7; the listed D gene, TRBD1, was not tested against the DNA. TRBV21-1 is a known pseudogene. The CDR3 covers 21 residues. The CDR3 DNA follows: TGTGCCAGCAGCAATCATTCCGATTACAAGGGACCCCAATTTAACCACTACGAGCAGTACGTC. Its translation is CASSNHSDYKGPQFNHYEQYV.

This clonotype was recorded many times. The chain carries TRBV4-1 and TRBJ2-5; 8 nucleotides match TRBD2. The length of the CDR3 is 15 residues. CDR1 and CDR2 (germline): MGHRA, YSYEKL. V was pared by 4 bases and J by 2 bases, with 6 bases of the junction left unmatched. Here the CDR3 reads CASSPASGGQETQYF. The DNA of the CDR3 is TGCGCCAGCAGCCCGGCGAGCGGGGGACAAGAGACCCAGTACTTC.

The rearrangement uses TRBV9 and TRBJ2-7, with 8 bases matching TRBD1. V was pared by 4 bases and J by 2 bases, with 11 bases of the junction left unmatched. This CDR3 region has 16 residues. Germline loops: CDR1 SGDLS, CDR2 YYNGEE. The CDR3 reads CASSPRGTGSPYEQYF. CDR3 nucleotides: TGTGCCAGCAGCCCCCGGGGGACAGGAAGTCCCTACGAGCAGTACTTC.

This clonotype has only a few counts. V gene TRBV9 combines with J gene TRBJ2-1; 9 bases are shared with TRBD1. J lost 7 bases, V lost 4 bases, and 12 bases had no gene match. The CDR3 sequence is 16 residues long. The germline V gene encodes CDR1 SGDLS and CDR2 YYNGEE. The CDR3 sequence is CASSPRTGVFVNEQFF. The CDR3 DNA reads TGTGCCAGCAGCCCGCGGACAGGGGTGTTTGTAAATGAGCAGTTCTTC.